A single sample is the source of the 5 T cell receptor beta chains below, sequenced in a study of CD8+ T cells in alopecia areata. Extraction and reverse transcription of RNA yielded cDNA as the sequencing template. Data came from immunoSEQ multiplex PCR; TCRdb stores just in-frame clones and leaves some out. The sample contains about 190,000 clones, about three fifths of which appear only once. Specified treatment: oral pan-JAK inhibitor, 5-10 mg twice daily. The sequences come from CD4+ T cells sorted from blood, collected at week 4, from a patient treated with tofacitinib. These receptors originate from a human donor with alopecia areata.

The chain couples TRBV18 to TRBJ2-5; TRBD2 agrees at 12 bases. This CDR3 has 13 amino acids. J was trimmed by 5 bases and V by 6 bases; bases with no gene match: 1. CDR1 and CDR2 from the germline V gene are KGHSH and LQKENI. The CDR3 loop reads CASSGTSGETQYF. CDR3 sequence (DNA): TGTGCCAGCTCCGGGACTAGCGGGGAGACCCAGTACTTC.

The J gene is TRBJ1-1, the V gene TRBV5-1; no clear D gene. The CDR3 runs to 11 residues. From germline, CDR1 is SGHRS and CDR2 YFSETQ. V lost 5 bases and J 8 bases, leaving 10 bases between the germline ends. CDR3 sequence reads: CASRAGREAFF. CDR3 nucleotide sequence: TGCGCCAGCAGGGCCGGGAGAGAAGCTTTCTTT.

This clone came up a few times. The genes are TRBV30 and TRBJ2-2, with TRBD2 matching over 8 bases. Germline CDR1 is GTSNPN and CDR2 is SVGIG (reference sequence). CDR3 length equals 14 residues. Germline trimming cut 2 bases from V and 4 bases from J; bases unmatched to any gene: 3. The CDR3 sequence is CAWSTGGITGELFF. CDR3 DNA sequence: TGTGCCTGGAGTACGGGAGGGATCACCGGGGAGCTGTTTTTT.

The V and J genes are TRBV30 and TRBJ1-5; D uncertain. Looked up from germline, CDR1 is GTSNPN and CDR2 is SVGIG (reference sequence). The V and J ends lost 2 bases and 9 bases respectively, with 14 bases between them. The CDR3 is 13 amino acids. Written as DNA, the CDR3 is TGTGCCTGGAGTCCGGCCGCGGGGATGCCCCAGCATTTT. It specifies CAWSPAAGMPQHF.

CDR3 DNA: TGCGCCAGCAGCTTACGACAGGGTGCCCCTAACTATGGCTACACCTTC. Its protein is CASSLRQGAPNYGYTF. This chain links TRBV5-1 with TRBJ1-2; 7 bases fit TRBD1. The CDR3 runs to 16 residues. V was clipped by 2 bases and J by 0 bases; unmatched bases: 7. Germline CDR1 SGHRS, CDR2 YFSETQ.